The text below deals with one T cell receptor (beta chain). Its antigen remains unknown. The CDR3 goes on 3 residues after the read ends, and that part is filled in from the germline J gene. Sequencing was performed with immunoSEQ multiplex PCR; in TCRdb, only in-frame clones are kept and a portion is missing. Its clone listing holds roughly 50,000 clones. The CDR3 consists of 14 residues. Deletions cut 1 base from V and 2 bases from J, with 8 bases between. Germline assignment: CDR1 SGHKS and CDR2 YYEKEE (reference sequence). The data stem from a study of Tregs in tolerant kidney transplant recipients. The study's findings and limits: Activated donor B cell expansion appeared to reveal the most relevant donor-specific TCRbeta repertoire.

Thawed PBMCs were FACS-sorted into unstimulated CD4+CD25+CD127- regulatory T cells, CD4+CD25- non-regulatory cells, CD4 and CD8 cells. The genes are TRBV5-5 and TRBJ2-3; D gene uncertain. This TCR was recovered from a human donor who received a combined kidney and bone marrow transplant. This specimen was CD4+ T cells from blood, taken before the transplant. CDR3 protein: CASSLNHFTDTQYF. CDR3 DNA, as far as it was read: TGTGCCAGCAGCTTGAACCACTTCACAGATACG.